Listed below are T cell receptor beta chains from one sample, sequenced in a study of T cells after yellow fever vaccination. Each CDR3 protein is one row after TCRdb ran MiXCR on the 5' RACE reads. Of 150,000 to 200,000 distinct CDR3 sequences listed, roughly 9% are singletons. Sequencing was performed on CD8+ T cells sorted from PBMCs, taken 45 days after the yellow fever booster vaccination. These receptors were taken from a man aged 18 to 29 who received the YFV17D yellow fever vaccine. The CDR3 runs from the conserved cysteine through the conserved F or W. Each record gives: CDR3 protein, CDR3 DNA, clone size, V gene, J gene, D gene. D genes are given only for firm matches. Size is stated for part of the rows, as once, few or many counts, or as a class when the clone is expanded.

CASSLGGLNTEAFF	TGTGCCAGCAGCTTAGGAGGGCTCAACACTGAAGCTTTCTTT	many	TRBV7-6	TRBJ1-1	.
CASSVEGGNNNEQFF	TGTGCCAGCAGCGTAGAAGGGGGCAACAACAATGAGCAGTTCTTC	few	TRBV9	TRBJ2-1	TRBD1
CAISEWGTGGAGANVLTF	TGTGCCATCAGTGAGTGGGGGACAGGGGGCGCAGGGGCCAACGTCCTGACTTTC	.	TRBV10-3	TRBJ2-6	TRBD1
CASSVGLYNEQFF	TGTGCCAGCAGCGTGGGACTGTACAATGAGCAGTTCTTC	few	TRBV6-1	TRBJ2-1	.
CASSVLRVSGVADTQYF	TGTGCCAGCAGCGTCTTACGAGTTAGCGGGGTCGCAGATACGCAGTATTTT	.	TRBV6-2/TRBV6-3	TRBJ2-3	TRBD2
CASSLGHTNTEAFF	TGCGCCAGCAGCTTGGGCCATACCAACACTGAAGCTTTCTTT	.	TRBV5-1	TRBJ1-1	.
CASSPSRFQPQHF	TGTGCCAGTAGTCCCTCCCGGTTCCAGCCCCAGCATTTT	.	TRBV19	TRBJ1-5	.
CASSQGGKNSPLHF	TGTGCCAGCAGCCAAGGCGGCAAGAACTCACCCCTCCACTTT	few	TRBV3-1	TRBJ1-6	.
CASSQEGITEAFF	TGCGCCAGCAGCCAAGAAGGGATCACTGAAGCTTTCTTT	many	TRBV4-1	TRBJ1-1	.
CASSHAISSSGANVLTF	TGCGCCAGCAGTCACGCTATTTCAAGCTCTGGGGCCAACGTCCTGACTTTC	many	TRBV23-1	TRBJ2-6	.
CASSFNREWDYGYTF	TGTGCCAGCAGCTTTAACAGAGAATGGGACTATGGCTACACCTTC	.	TRBV9	TRBJ1-2	.
CASSAHGAGEFTDTQYF	TGTGCCAGCAGCGCCCATGGAGCGGGGGAATTCACAGATACGCAGTATTTT	.	TRBV11-3	TRBJ2-3	TRBD2
CATSTGTQETYEQYF	TGTGCCACCAGCACCGGGACGCAGGAGACCTACGAGCAGTACTTC	few	TRBV15	TRBJ2-7	.
CASSQLGSNQPQHF	TGTGCCAGCAGCCAACTAGGGAGCAATCAGCCCCAGCATTTT	.	TRBV14	TRBJ1-5	.
CASSLWAGANEQFF	TGTGCCAGCAGTTTGTGGGCGGGGGCCAATGAGCAGTTCTTC	.	TRBV27	TRBJ2-1	.
CASSQDQSGEPLYEQYF	TGTGCCAGCAGCCAAGATCAATCCGGGGAGCCCCTCTACGAGCAGTACTTC	.	TRBV3-1	TRBJ2-7	.
CASSFQETDNEQFF	TGTGCCAGCAGCTTCCAGGAAACTGACAATGAGCAGTTCTTC	few	TRBV5-6	TRBJ2-1	.
CASSLRQGSYNEQFF	TGTGCCAGCAGCCTCCGACAGGGTTCCTACAATGAGCAGTTCTTC	.	TRBV3-1	TRBJ2-1	TRBD1
CASRGPLGQYF	TGTGCCAGCAGGGGCCCCTTGGGGCAGTATTTT	few	TRBV9	TRBJ2-3	.
CASSTGLITTEAFF	TGTGCCAGCTCAACGGGACTGATTACCACTGAAGCTTTCTTT	.	TRBV12-3/TRBV12-4	TRBJ1-1	.
CASSYSRTQNQPQHF	TGTGCCAGCAGTTACTCGAGGACACAGAATCAGCCCCAGCATTTT	few	TRBV6-5	TRBJ1-5	.
CASYPSVHRTDTQYF	TGTGCCAGCTACCCCTCGGTACACCGCACAGATACGCAGTATTTT	.	TRBV27	TRBJ2-3	.
CASGLTGPNSPLHF	TGTGCTAGTGGTTTGACAGGGCCGAATTCACCCCTCCACTTT	.	TRBV12-5	TRBJ1-6	.